This TCR beta chain was obtained from a study of blood T cell repertoires in COVID-19. Study overall: From the United States, Italy and Spain came samples of acute and convalescent COVID-19.

The CDR3 runs to 13 residues. CDR1 ENHRY and CDR2 SYGVKD come from the germline V gene. Trimming shortened V by 11 bases and J by 0 bases, and 11 bases separated the two germline ends. In the original workflow: Researchers report that nucleated cell counts were estimated from reference gene primer amplification. Profiling relied on immunoSEQ multiplex PCR, and the TCRdb table lists in-frame clones only, not all of them. The DNA was the basis for D and trimming; V, J and clone size are from that table. This sample has 150,000 to 190,000 clones, with roughly four fifths found just once. Participant reports of clinical history set cohort assignment.

The rearrangement uses TRBV10-3 and TRBJ1-3; unclear D gene. This TCR came from a man aged 50 to 60 who had recovered from COVID-19. Sequenced sample: PBMCs or T cells enriched from blood (not recorded which). The CDR3 sequence: CALRELSGNTIYF. Written as DNA, the CDR3 is TGTGCCCTCCGGGAACTCTCTGGAAACACCATATATTTT.